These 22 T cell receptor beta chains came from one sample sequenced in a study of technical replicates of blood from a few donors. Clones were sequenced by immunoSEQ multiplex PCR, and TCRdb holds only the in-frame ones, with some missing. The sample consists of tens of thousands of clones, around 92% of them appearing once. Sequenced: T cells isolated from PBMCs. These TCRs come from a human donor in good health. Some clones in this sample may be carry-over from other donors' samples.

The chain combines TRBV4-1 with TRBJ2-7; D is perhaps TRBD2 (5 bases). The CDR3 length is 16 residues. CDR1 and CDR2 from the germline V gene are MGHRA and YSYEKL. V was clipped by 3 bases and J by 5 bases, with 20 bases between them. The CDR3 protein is CASSHGRYGSFNEQYF. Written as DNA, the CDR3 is TGCGCCAGCAGCCACGGTCGCTATGGGAGTTTCAACGAGCAGTACTTC.

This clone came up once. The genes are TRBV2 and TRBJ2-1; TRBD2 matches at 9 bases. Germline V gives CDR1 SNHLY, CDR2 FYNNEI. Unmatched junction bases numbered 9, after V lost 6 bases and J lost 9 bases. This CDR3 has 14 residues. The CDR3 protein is CASRGLAGVFEQFF. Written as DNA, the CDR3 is TGTGCCAGCAGGGGATTAGCGGGAGTTTTTGAGCAGTTCTTC.

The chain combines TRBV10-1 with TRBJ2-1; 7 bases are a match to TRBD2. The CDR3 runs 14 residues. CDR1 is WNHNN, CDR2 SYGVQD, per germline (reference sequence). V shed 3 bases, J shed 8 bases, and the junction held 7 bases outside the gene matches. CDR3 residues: CASSDQRGWYEQFF. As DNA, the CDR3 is TGCGCCAGCAGTGACCAGCGGGGTTGGTATGAGCAGTTCTTC.

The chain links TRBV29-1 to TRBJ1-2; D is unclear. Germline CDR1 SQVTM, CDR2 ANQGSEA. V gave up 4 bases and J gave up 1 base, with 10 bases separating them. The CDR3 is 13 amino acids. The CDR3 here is CSVVEAVNYGYTF. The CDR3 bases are TGCAGCGTTGTCGAGGCCGTTAACTATGGCTACACCTTC.

The CDR3 reads CSVEGRGTGGYGYTF. CDR3 DNA sequence: TGCAGCGTGGAGGGCCGCGGGACAGGGGGTTATGGCTACACCTTC. The chain is built from TRBV29-1 and TRBJ1-2, with TRBD1 identical over 11 bases. The trim removed 6 bases at V and 5 bases at J, leaving 11 bases unmatched. The CDR3 totals 15 residues. Germline loops: CDR1 SQVTM, CDR2 ANQGSEA.

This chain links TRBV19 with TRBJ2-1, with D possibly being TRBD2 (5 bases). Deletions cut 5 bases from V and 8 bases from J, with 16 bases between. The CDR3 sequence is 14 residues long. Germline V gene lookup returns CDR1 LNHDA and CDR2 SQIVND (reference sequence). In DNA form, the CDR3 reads TGTGCCAGTAGTTCCGAGTGGAGGCGGGATGAGCAGTTCTTC. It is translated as CASSSEWRRDEQFF.

The CDR3 nucleotides read TGTGCCGCACAGGGAAAGAACTATGGCTACACCTTC. Translation gives CAAQGKNYGYTF. The chain is built from TRBV2 and TRBJ1-2; a possible D gene is TRBD1 (6 bases). Germline CDR1 reads SNHLY; CDR2 reads FYNNEI. V was pared by 11 bases and J by 2 bases, with 12 bases between. The CDR3 is 12 residues long.

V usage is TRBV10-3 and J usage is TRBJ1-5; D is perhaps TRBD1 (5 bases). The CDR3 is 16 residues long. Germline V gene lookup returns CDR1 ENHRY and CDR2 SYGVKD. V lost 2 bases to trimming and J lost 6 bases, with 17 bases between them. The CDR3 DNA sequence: TGTGCCATCAGTGAGGGCGGGACCGGATGGAGTCAGCCCCAGCATTTT. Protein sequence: CAISEGGTGWSQPQHF.

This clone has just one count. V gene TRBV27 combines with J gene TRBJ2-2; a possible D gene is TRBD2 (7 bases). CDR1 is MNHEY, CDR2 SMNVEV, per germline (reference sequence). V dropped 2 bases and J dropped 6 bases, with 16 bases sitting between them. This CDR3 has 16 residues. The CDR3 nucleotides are TGTGCCAGCAGTTTAGTTGCGGGGGCCAGCGCCGGGGAGCTGTTTTTT. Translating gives CASSLVAGASAGELFF.

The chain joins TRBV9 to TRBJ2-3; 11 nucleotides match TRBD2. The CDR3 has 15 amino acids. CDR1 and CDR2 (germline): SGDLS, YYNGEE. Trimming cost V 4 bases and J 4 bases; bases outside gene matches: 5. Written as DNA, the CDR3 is TGTGCCAGCAGCCTTACTAGCGGGAGAGCAGATACGCAGTATTTT. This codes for CASSLTSGRADTQYF.

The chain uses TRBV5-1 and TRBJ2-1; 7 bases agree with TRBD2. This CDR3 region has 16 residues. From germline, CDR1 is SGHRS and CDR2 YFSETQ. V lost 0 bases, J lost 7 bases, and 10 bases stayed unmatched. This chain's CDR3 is CASSLGRAGAGNEQFF. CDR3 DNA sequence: TGCGCCAGCAGCTTGGGGCGGGCGGGAGCGGGAAATGAGCAGTTCTTC.

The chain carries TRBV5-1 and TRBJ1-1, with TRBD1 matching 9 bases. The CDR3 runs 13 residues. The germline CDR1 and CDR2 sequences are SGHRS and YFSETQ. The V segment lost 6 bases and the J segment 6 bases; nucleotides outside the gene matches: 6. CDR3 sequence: CASIQQGAAEAFF. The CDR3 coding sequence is TGCGCCAGCATCCAACAGGGGGCGGCTGAAGCTTTCTTT.

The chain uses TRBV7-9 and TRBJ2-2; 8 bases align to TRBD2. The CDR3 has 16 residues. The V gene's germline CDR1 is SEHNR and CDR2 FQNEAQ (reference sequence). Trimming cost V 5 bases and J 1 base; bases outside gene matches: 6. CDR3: CASSRFSGMNTGELFF. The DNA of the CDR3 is TGTGCCAGCAGCCGATTTAGCGGGATGAACACCGGGGAGCTGTTTTTT.

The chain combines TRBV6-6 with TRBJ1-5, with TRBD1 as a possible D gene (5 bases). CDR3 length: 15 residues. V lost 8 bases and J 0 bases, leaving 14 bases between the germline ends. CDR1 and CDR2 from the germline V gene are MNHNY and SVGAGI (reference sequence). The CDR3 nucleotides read TGTGCCAGCGGGAAGGACACTAATAGCAATCAGCCCCAGCATTTT. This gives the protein CASGKDTNSNQPQHF.

CDR3 sequence (DNA): TGTGCCAGCAGCGTCGGATCTAGCGGGACCACAGATACGCAGTATTTT. Translated, it gives CASSVGSSGTTDTQYF. The rearrangement links TRBV9 to TRBJ2-3; 9 bases are a match to TRBD2. The CDR3 spans 16 residues. CDR1 and CDR2 (germline): SGDLS, YYNGEE. Losses at the gene ends were 2 bases for V and 2 bases for J; bases not matched to a gene: 6.

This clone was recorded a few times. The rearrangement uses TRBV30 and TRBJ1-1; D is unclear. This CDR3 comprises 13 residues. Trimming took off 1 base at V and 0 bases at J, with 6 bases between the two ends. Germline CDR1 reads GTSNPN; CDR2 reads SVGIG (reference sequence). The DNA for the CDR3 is TGTGCCTGGAGTGCCGTTGTGAACACTGAAGCTTTCTTT. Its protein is CAWSAVVNTEAFF.

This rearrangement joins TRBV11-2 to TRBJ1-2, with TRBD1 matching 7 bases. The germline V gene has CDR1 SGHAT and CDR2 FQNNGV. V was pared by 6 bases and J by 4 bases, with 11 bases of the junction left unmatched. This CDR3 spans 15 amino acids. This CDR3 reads CASRHPGQPSYGYTF. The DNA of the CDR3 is TGTGCCAGCAGGCACCCGGGACAGCCCTCCTATGGCTACACCTTC.

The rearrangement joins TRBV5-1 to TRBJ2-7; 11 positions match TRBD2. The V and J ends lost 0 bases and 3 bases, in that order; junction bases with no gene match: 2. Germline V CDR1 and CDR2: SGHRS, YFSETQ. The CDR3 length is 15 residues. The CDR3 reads CASSLDLAGGYEQYF. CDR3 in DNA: TGCGCCAGCAGCTTGGATCTAGCGGGAGGCTACGAGCAGTACTTC.

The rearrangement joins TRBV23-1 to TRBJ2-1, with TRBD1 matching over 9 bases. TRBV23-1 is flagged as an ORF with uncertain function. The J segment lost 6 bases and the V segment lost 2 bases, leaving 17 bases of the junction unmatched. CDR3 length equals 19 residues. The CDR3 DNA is TGCGCCAGCAGTCAAGCAACAGGGGGCAAGATAGATGAGTGCAATGAGCAGTTCTTC. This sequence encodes CASSQATGGKIDECNEQFF.

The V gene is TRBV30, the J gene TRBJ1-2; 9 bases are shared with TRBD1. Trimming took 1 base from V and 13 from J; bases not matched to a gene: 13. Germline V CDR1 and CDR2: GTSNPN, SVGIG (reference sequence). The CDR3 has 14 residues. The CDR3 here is CAWSDLPGQGNCTF. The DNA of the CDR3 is TGTGCCTGGAGTGATCTTCCGGGACAGGGAAACTGCACCTTC.

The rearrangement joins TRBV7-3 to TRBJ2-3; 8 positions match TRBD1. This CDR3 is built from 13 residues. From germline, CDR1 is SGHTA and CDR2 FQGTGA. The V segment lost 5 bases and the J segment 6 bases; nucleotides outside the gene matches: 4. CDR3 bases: TGTGCCAGCAGCGGGACAGGCGCGGATACGCAGTATTTT. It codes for CASSGTGADTQYF. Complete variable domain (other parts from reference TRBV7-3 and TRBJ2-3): GAGVSQTPSNKVTEKGKYVELRCDPISGHTALYWYRQSLGQGPEFLIYFQGTGAADDSGLPNDRFFAVRPEGSVSTLKIQRTERGDSAVYLCASSGTGADTQYFGPGTRLTVL.

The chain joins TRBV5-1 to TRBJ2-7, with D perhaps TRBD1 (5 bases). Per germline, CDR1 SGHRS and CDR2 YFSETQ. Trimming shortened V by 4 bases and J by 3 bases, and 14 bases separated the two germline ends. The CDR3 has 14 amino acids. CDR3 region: CASSEDIESYEQYF. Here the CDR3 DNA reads TGCGCCAGCAGCGAGGACATCGAAAGCTACGAGCAGTACTTC.